Listed below are T cell receptor beta chains from one sample, sequenced in a study of Ad26.COV2.S vaccination and SARS-CoV-2 variants. Sequencing was performed with immunoSEQ multiplex PCR; in TCRdb, only in-frame clones are kept and a portion is missing. The sample lists hundreds of thousands of clones, 70% to 90% occurring once. This sample comprised peripheral blood, obtained in a trial of Ad26.COV2.S vaccine versus placebo. The receptors stem from a person aged 18-60 years who received the Ad26.COV2.S COVID-19 vaccine or a placebo. Each CDR3 is given with its conserved first and last residue. A D gene is named only where the DNA matches it firmly. Some rows have no size entry. The others give once, few or many, or a class for an expanded clone.

J: TRBJ1-3
size: .
V: TRBV11-1
D: TRBD1
CDR3: CASSEQGARGNTIYF
DNA: TGTGCCAGCAGCGAACAGGGGGCGCGTGGAAACACCATATATTTT

J: TRBJ2-7
size: .
V: TRBV7-9
D: TRBD1
CDR3: CASKGTGGPYEQYF
DNA: TGTGCCAGCAAAGGGACAGGGGGCCCCTACGAGCAGTACTTC

J: TRBJ2-1
size: .
V: TRBV6-5
D: TRBD2
CDR3: CASSYSKASGNVEQFF
DNA: TGTGCCAGCAGTTACTCGAAGGCTAGCGGGAACGTTGAGCAGTTCTTC

J: TRBJ2-5
size: .
V: TRBV5-1
D: .
CDR3: CASSALRETQYF
DNA: TGCGCCAGCAGCGCACTGCGGGAGACCCAGTACTTC

J: TRBJ2-1
size: once
V: TRBV29-1
D: .
CDR3: CSVGGAYNEQFF
DNA: TGCAGCGTTGGGGGGGCGTACAATGAGCAGTTCTTC

J: TRBJ2-1
size: .
V: TRBV6-2/TRBV6-3
D: TRBD2
CDR3: CASSTGTSGVREQFF
DNA: TGTGCCAGCAGCACCGGGACTAGCGGGGTTCGGGAGCAGTTCTTC

J: TRBJ2-1
size: .
V: TRBV30
D: .
CDR3: CAGRIGNEQFF
DNA: TGTGCCGGCAGAATCGGCAATGAGCAGTTCTTC

J: TRBJ1-1
size: .
V: TRBV2
D: TRBD1
CDR3: CASRELRDRGNTEAFF
DNA: TGTGCCAGCAGGGAGTTAAGGGACAGGGGGAACACTGAAGCTTTCTTT

J: TRBJ2-5
size: .
V: TRBV7-2
D: .
CDR3: CASSLWAGQETQYF
DNA: TGTGCCAGCAGCTTATGGGCCGGACAAGAGACCCAGTACTTC

J: TRBJ1-4
size: .
V: TRBV12-3/TRBV12-4
D: .
CDR3: CASSYGNEKLFF
DNA: TGTGCCAGCAGTTACGGGAATGAAAAACTGTTTTTT

J: TRBJ1-5
size: .
V: TRBV15
D: TRBD1
CDR3: CATSRGQGGMGNQPQHF
DNA: TGTGCCACCAGCAGGGGTCAGGGGGGAATGGGCAATCAGCCCCAGCATTTT

J: TRBJ2-4
size: .
V: TRBV11-2
D: .
CDR3: CASSLSPFLRTF
DNA: TGTGCCAGCAGCTTATCGCCCTTCCTCAGGACCTTC

J: TRBJ2-5
size: .
V: TRBV2
D: TRBD2
CDR3: CASSGGVSLAGVETQYF
DNA: TGTGCCAGCAGTGGGGGGGTATCGCTAGCGGGAGTTGAAACCCAGTACTTC

J: TRBJ1-1
size: .
V: TRBV18
D: TRBD1
CDR3: CASSPSDRMNTEAFF
DNA: TGTGCCAGCTCACCATCGGACAGGATGAACACTGAAGCTTTCTTT

J: TRBJ2-2
size: .
V: TRBV27
D: .
CDR3: CASSLEGINTGELFF
DNA: TGTGCCAGCAGTTTAGAGGGCATAAACACCGGGGAGCTGTTTTTT

J: TRBJ2-5
size: .
V: TRBV30
D: .
CDR3: CASTGRTDIGEETQYF
DNA: TGTGCCTCTACGGGGAGGACGGACATTGGGGAAGAGACCCAGTACTTC

J: TRBJ1-6
size: few
V: TRBV30
D: TRBD1
CDR3: CAWRRDSSSYNSPLHF
DNA: TGTGCCTGGAGACGGGACAGTAGCTCCTATAATTCACCCCTCCACTTT

J: TRBJ2-7
size: .
V: TRBV27
D: TRBD1
CDR3: CASSFWAGGYEQYF
DNA: TGTGCCAGCAGTTTTTGGGCAGGGGGCTACGAGCAGTACTTC

J: TRBJ1-2
size: once
V: TRBV10-1
D: .
CDR3: CASSESGSGVRGYTF
DNA: TGCGCCAGCAGTGAGTCCGGCTCAGGGGTGCGTGGCTACACCTTC

J: TRBJ2-7
size: .
V: TRBV13
D: .
CDR3: CASSRPVGPTYEQYF
DNA: TGTGCCAGCAGCCGGCCGGTAGGGCCAACCTACGAGCAGTACTTC

J: TRBJ1-4
size: .
V: TRBV18
D: .
CDR3: CASSPGSGALKEKLFF
DNA: TGTGCCAGCTCACCAGGTTCAGGGGCGTTAAAGGAAAAACTGTTTTTT

J: TRBJ1-5
size: .
V: TRBV6-2/TRBV6-3
D: TRBD1
CDR3: CASSWTGGQPQHF
DNA: TGTGCCAGCAGTTGGACAGGGGGCCAGCCCCAGCATTTT

J: TRBJ1-2
size: .
V: TRBV12-3/TRBV12-4
D: .
CDR3: CASSSSGNYGYTF
DNA: TGTGCCAGCAGTTCTTCAGGGAACTATGGCTACACCTTC

J: TRBJ2-3
size: .
V: TRBV27
D: .
CDR3: CASSSSRAADTQYF
DNA: TGTGCCAGCAGTTCCTCCCGAGCGGCAGATACGCAGTATTTT

J: TRBJ2-7
size: .
V: TRBV7-8
D: .
CDR3: CASSFSGVGPEQYF
DNA: TGTGCCAGCAGCTTTTCCGGGGTCGGGCCCGAGCAGTACTTC

J: TRBJ1-1
size: .
V: TRBV4-1
D: .
CDR3: CASSQDKGRGTEAFF
DNA: TGCGCCAGCAGCCAAGATAAAGGGCGTGGGACTGAAGCTTTCTTT

J: TRBJ2-1
size: .
V: TRBV9
D: .
CDR3: CASSVLASYNEQFF
DNA: TGTGCCAGCAGCGTATTAGCCTCCTACAATGAGCAGTTCTTC

J: TRBJ1-3
size: .
V: TRBV20-1
D: .
CDR3: CSASTGRENTIYF
DNA: TGCAGTGCTAGTACTGGGAGAGAAAACACCATATATTTT

J: TRBJ1-1
size: .
V: TRBV12-3/TRBV12-4
D: .
CDR3: CASTAGVTYEAFF
DNA: TGTGCCAGCACCGCTGGGGTTACCTATGAAGCTTTCTTT

J: TRBJ1-4
size: .
V: TRBV7-2
D: .
CDR3: CASSLAGWDEKLFF
DNA: TGTGCCAGCAGCTTGGCAGGGTGGGATGAAAAACTGTTTTTT

J: TRBJ1-2
size: once
V: TRBV5-1
D: TRBD1
CDR3: CASSFGTEGYTF
DNA: TGCGCCAGCAGCTTTGGGACAGAAGGCTACACCTTC

J: TRBJ1-1
size: .
V: TRBV2
D: .
CDR3: CASSEPGGGTEAFF
DNA: TGTGCCAGCAGTGAACCGGGGGGCGGCACTGAAGCTTTCTTT

J: TRBJ2-1
size: .
V: TRBV27
D: TRBD2
CDR3: CASSALAGAYNEQFF
DNA: TGTGCCAGCAGCGCCCTAGCGGGGGCCTACAATGAGCAGTTCTTC

J: TRBJ1-1
size: .
V: TRBV27
D: TRBD1
CDR3: CASSFRGQGGTAFF
DNA: TGTGCCAGCAGTTTCCGAGGACAGGGAGGGACGGCTTTCTTT

J: TRBJ2-5
size: .
V: TRBV30
D: .
CDR3: CAWSPLLVLQETQYF
DNA: TGTGCCTGGAGTCCCCTACTAGTCCTCCAAGAGACCCAGTACTTC